Following are 12 T cell receptor beta chains from one sample sequenced in a study of blood T cell repertoires in COVID-19. Data came from immunoSEQ multiplex PCR; TCRdb stores just in-frame clones and leaves some out. The profile shows almost 250,000 clones, around nine tenths of them singletons. Specimen: PBMCs or T cells enriched from blood (not recorded which). Every receptor here comes from a woman aged 50 to 60 who had recovered from COVID-19.

The chain carries TRBV28 and TRBJ1-2; the D is unclear. The CDR3 consists of 13 residues. Trimming stripped 5 bases from V and 3 bases from J, with 10 bases between. Germline values: CDR1 MDHEN, CDR2 SYDVKM. CDR3 nucleotide sequence: TGTGCCAGCAGTCCCCCCCGGGACTATGGCTACACCTTC. This codes for CASSPPRDYGYTF.

The sample holds a few counts of this clone. The chain is built from TRBV9 and TRBJ1-3; D gene ambiguous. The V end was cut by 3 bases, the J end by 2 bases, with 9 bases between. Germline CDR1 is SGDLS and CDR2 is YYNGEE. This CDR3 has 14 residues. The CDR3 loop reads CASSERATGNTIYF. CDR3 DNA: TGTGCCAGCAGCGAGAGGGCGACTGGAAACACCATATATTTT. Using reference TRBV9 and TRBJ1-3 for the parts outside the CDR3, the full variable domain is DSGVTQTPKHLITATGQRVTLRCSPRSGDLSVYWYQQSLDQGLQFLIQYYNGEERAKGNILERFSAQQFPDLHSELNLSSLELGDSALYFCASSERATGNTIYFGEGSWLTVV.

This clone has a handful of counts. Since a much larger clone is just one base distant, this may be a read error. Other DNA sequences of this sample code for an identical CDR3. This chain connects TRBV27 to TRBJ2-5; TRBD1 matches 12 bases. J lost 5 bases, V lost 4 bases, and 5 bases had no gene match. From germline, CDR1 is MNHEY and CDR2 SMNVEV (reference sequence). This CDR3 is 15 amino acids long. Here the CDR3 reads CASSSGTGGVETQYF. DNA for the CDR3: TGTGCCAGCAGTTCCGGGACAGGGGGCGTGGAGACCCAGTACTTC.

V and J are TRBV19 and TRBJ2-1; TRBD2 matches at 11 bases. The V segment lost 8 bases and the J segment 6 bases; nucleotides outside the gene matches: 6. Germline CDR1 and CDR2: LNHDA and SQIVND (reference sequence). The CDR3 runs to 14 residues. For the CDR3, the DNA is TGTGCCAGTCGGCTAGCGGGAGGAGGCAATGAGCAGTTCTTC. This gives the protein CASRLAGGGNEQFF. Full variable domain (rest looked up from reference TRBV19 and TRBJ2-1): DGGITQSPKYLFRKEGQNVTLSCEQNLNHDAMYWYRQDPGQGLRLIYYSQIVNDFQKGDIAEGYSVSREKKESFPLTVTSAQKNPTAFYLCASRLAGGGNEQFFGPGTRLTVL.

The rearrangement uses TRBV4-3 and TRBJ2-3; TRBD2 agrees at 7 bases. The CDR3 consists of 16 residues. J gave up 2 bases and V 1 base, and 6 bases lay outside the gene matches. CDR1 is LGHNA and CDR2 is YSLEER in the germline V gene. CDR3 in amino acids: CASSQGFSGNTDTQYF. DNA of the CDR3: TGCGCCAGCAGCCAAGGGTTCAGCGGGAACACAGATACGCAGTATTTT.

Comments on this clone: Other DNA sequences in this specimen translate into the identical CDR3. The chain combines TRBV29-1 with TRBJ2-2, with 9 positions matching TRBD1. CDR3 length equals 13 residues. Germline CDR1 SQVTM, CDR2 ANQGSEA. V dropped 6 bases and J dropped 1; count of bases not matched to a gene: 0. In nucleotides, the CDR3 is TGCAGCGTGGACAGGGGGAACACCGGGGAGCTGTTTTTT. It encodes CSVDRGNTGELFF.

As DNA, the CDR3 is TGTGCCAGCAGTCCTGGACAGCCCACAGATACGCAGTATTTT. The encoded protein is CASSPGQPTDTQYF. This sequence joins TRBV7-9 and TRBJ2-3; a possible D gene is TRBD1 (6 bases). Germline-derived CDR1 and CDR2 are SEHNR and FQNEAQ (reference sequence). V dropped 6 bases and J dropped 2 bases, with 12 bases sitting between them. This CDR3 region has 14 residues.

This chain links TRBV29-1 with TRBJ1-2; D is uncertain. CDR1 is SQVTM and CDR2 is ANQGSEA in the germline V gene. Trimming removed 3 bases at V and 9 bases at J, with 11 bases between. The CDR3 contains 11 residues. CDR3 coding DNA: TGCAGCGTTGATGTACTGAATCGCTACACCTTC. Translation gives CSVDVLNRYTF.

The chain couples TRBV5-5 to TRBJ2-3; TRBD2 agrees at 8 bases. Trimming took 2 bases from V and 0 from J; bases not matched to a gene: 2. CDR1 is SGHKS, CDR2 YYEKEE, per germline (reference sequence). This CDR3 region has 15 residues. The CDR3 sequence is CASSFSGMSTDTQYF. As DNA, the CDR3 is TGTGCCAGCAGCTTTAGCGGGATGAGCACAGATACGCAGTATTTT.

The J gene is TRBJ2-1, the V gene TRBV7-8; TRBD2 agrees at 15 bases. Looked up from germline, CDR1 is SGHVS and CDR2 is FQNEAQ. Trimming at V came to 3 bases and at J to 15 bases, leaving 6 bases not matched to a gene. There are 14 residues in the CDR3. Here the CDR3 DNA reads TGTGCCAGCAGCTTCAGGACTAGCGGGAGGGCCCTGTTCTTC. Its protein is CASSFRTSGRALFF.

Only a few counts were recorded for this clone. The CDR3, as DNA: TGTGCCAGCAGCCGCGCGATAGGGGATAACTATGGCTACACCTTC. Translation gives CASSRAIGDNYGYTF. V is TRBV28 and J is TRBJ1-2, with D perhaps matching TRBD1 (5 bases). V lost 6 bases to trimming and J lost 1 base, with 15 bases between them. The germline CDR1 and CDR2 sequences are MDHEN and SYDVKM. The CDR3 covers 15 residues.

The J gene is TRBJ1-2, the V gene TRBV9, with 8 positions matching TRBD1. Germline CDR1 and CDR2: SGDLS and YYNGEE. The CDR3 spans 16 residues. J gave up 4 bases and V 0 bases, and 8 bases lay outside the gene matches. The CDR3 DNA reads TGTGCCAGCAGCGTAGGTTCAGGGGGCGTCGCCTATGGCTACACCTTC. This encodes CASSVGSGGVAYGYTF. The complete variable domain, with remaining parts taken from reference TRBV9 and TRBJ1-2, reads DSGVTQTPKHLITATGQRVTLRCSPRSGDLSVYWYQQSLDQGLQFLIQYYNGEERAKGNILERFSAQQFPDLHSELNLSSLELGDSALYFCASSVGSGGVAYGYTFGSGTRLTVV.